The 16 T cell receptor beta chains presented below share a single source sample, sequenced in a study of siplizumab effects on memory and regulatory T cells. Clones were read by immunoSEQ multiplex PCR, and TCRdb kept only the in-frame ones, dropping some. The table lists about 100,000 clones, around 93% of them singletons. Sequencing was performed on non-Treg CD4+ T cells sorted from blood. Source of these receptors: a human donor in good health.

This clone was detected only once. The chain joins TRBV7-9 to TRBJ2-3; 14 bases are shared with TRBD2. CDR1 is SEHNR, CDR2 FQNEAQ, per germline (reference sequence). The J segment lost 0 bases and the V segment lost 5 bases, leaving 7 bases of the junction unmatched. The CDR3 length is 18 residues. CDR3 in DNA: TGTGCCAGCAGCCCGGGGACTAGCGGGGGATATAGCACAGATACGCAGTATTTT. Amino acids: CASSPGTSGGYSTDTQYF.

The V gene is TRBV18, the J gene TRBJ2-3; 11 bases line up with TRBD2. Germline lookup yields CDR1 KGHSH and CDR2 LQKENI. This CDR3 has 16 residues. V shed 1 base and J 0 bases; nucleotides not matched to a gene: 0. CDR3 sequence (DNA): TGTGCCAGCTCACCACGGACTAGCGGGAGCACAGATACGCAGTATTTT. The encoded protein is CASSPRTSGSTDTQYF.

The rearrangement joins TRBV19 to TRBJ2-1, with a possible D match to TRBD2 (6 bases). CDR1 and CDR2 (germline): LNHDA, SQIVND (reference sequence). Trimming removed 3 bases from V and 5 bases from J, with 14 bases in between. This CDR3 has 15 residues. The CDR3 spells CASSILAGLHNEQFF. The DNA for the CDR3 is TGTGCCAGTAGTATCCTGGCGGGGTTACACAATGAGCAGTTCTTC.

This chain links TRBV5-8 with TRBJ1-1; D possibly corresponds to TRBD1 (6 bases). Trimming removed 1 base at V and 7 bases at J, with 11 bases between. The germline gives CDR1 SGHTS, CDR2 YDEGEE. This CDR3 comprises 13 residues. The CDR3 loop is CASSLKGGFEAFF. As DNA, the CDR3 is TGTGCCAGCAGCTTGAAGGGGGGTTTTGAAGCTTTCTTT.

The chain employs TRBV6-5 and TRBJ2-7; D is unresolved. V lost 4 bases, J lost 6 bases, and 13 bases lay in between. Germline lookup yields CDR1 MNHEY and CDR2 SVGAGI. This CDR3 spans 13 amino acids. CDR3 DNA: TGTGCCAGCAGTTGGTCGGCCCCGGGCGAGCAGTACTTC. This sequence encodes CASSWSAPGEQYF.

This chain links TRBV28 with TRBJ1-2, with D perhaps TRBD1 (5 bases). Deletions cut 8 bases from V and 8 bases from J, with 21 bases between. CDR3 length: 14 residues. Germline V gene data show CDR1 as MDHEN and CDR2 as SYDVKM. The CDR3 sequence: CASWREGLVGGYTF. As DNA, the CDR3 is TGTGCCAGCTGGCGGGAGGGGCTGGTTGGGGGCTACACCTTC.

This chain uses TRBV19 with TRBJ2-1; 8 bases match TRBD2. Germline-derived CDR1 and CDR2 are LNHDA and SQIVND (reference sequence). The ends lost 3 bases at V and 7 bases at J; junction bases unmatched: 14. CDR3 length: 17 amino acids. The CDR3 DNA follows: TGTGCCAGTAGTATTTCCTCGAGGAGCGGGAGTAGAAATGAGCAGTTCTTC. Translated: CASSISSRSGSRNEQFF.

This chain links TRBV20-1 with TRBJ2-5; D unresolved. V shed 3 bases and J shed 9 bases, with 8 bases lying between them. The CDR3 is 10 residues long. The germline V gene has CDR1 DFQATT and CDR2 SNEGSKA (reference sequence). In DNA, the CDR3 is TGCAGTGCTAGCATGGCGCCCCAGTACTTC. Its protein product is CSASMAPQYF.

The V and J genes are TRBV9 and TRBJ2-3, with 7 bases aligning to TRBD1. V lost 3 bases to trimming and J lost 1 base; unmatched junction nucleotides: 11. This CDR3 has 17 amino acids. CDR1 is SGDLS, CDR2 YYNGEE, per germline. CDR3 amino acids: CASSARRQGLGTDTQYF. CDR3 in DNA: TGTGCCAGCAGCGCAAGAAGACAGGGATTGGGCACAGATACGCAGTATTTT. Variable domain in full (rest from reference TRBV9 and TRBJ2-3): DSGVTQTPKHLITATGQRVTLRCSPRSGDLSVYWYQQSLDQGLQFLIQYYNGEERAKGNILERFSAQQFPDLHSELNLSSLELGDSALYFCASSARRQGLGTDTQYFGPGTRLTVL.

The chain couples TRBV7-3 to TRBJ2-5, with TRBD1 as a possible D gene (6 bases). Per germline, CDR1 SGHTA and CDR2 FQGTGA. The CDR3 totals 14 residues. Trimming stripped 4 bases from V and 7 bases from J, with 16 bases between. This CDR3 reads CASSSQGFDGTQYF. For the CDR3, the DNA is TGTGCCAGCAGCTCCCAGGGGTTCGATGGGACCCAGTACTTC.

The J gene is TRBJ2-5, the V gene TRBV9; no definite D call. This CDR3 contains 11 residues. Per germline, CDR1 SGDLS and CDR2 YYNGEE. V dropped 0 bases and J dropped 7 bases, with 4 bases sitting between them. The CDR3 reads CASSVGLTQYF. Here the CDR3 DNA reads TGTGCCAGCAGCGTAGGGTTGACCCAGTACTTC.

The V gene is TRBV11-2, the J gene TRBJ2-2; 8 bases are a match to TRBD2. The length of the CDR3 is 15 residues. J gave up 1 base and V 2 bases, and 0 bases lay outside the gene matches. CDR1 is SGHAT and CDR2 is FQNNGV in the germline V gene. The CDR3 DNA reads as TGTGCCAGCAGCTTAACTAGCGGGAACACCGGGGAGCTGTTTTTT. Translated, it gives CASSLTSGNTGELFF.

The chain has TRBV7-9 and TRBJ2-3; 10 bases are a match to TRBD2. Losses at the gene ends were 5 bases for V and 0 bases for J; bases not matched to a gene: 8. This CDR3 is built from 17 residues. Germline-derived CDR1 and CDR2 are SEHNR and FQNEAQ (reference sequence). In DNA, the CDR3 is TGTGCCAGCAGCCTCGGGACTAGCGATACTAGCACAGATACGCAGTATTTT. Encoded protein: CASSLGTSDTSTDTQYF.

The sample holds a few counts of this clone. V is TRBV11-2 and J is TRBJ1-2, with D hard to call. With 4 bases removed from V and 3 bases from J, the gap between germline ends came to 12 bases. Per the germline V gene, CDR1 is SGHAT and CDR2 is FQNNGV. The CDR3 is 14 amino acids. In DNA form, the CDR3 reads TGTGCCAGCAGCTCTGAAGGGTCCGACTATGGCTACACCTTC. This encodes CASSSEGSDYGYTF.

V usage is TRBV5-1 and J usage is TRBJ2-7; 8 nucleotides match TRBD1. The assigned J gene may be wrong: the sequence end matches TRBJ2-5 better. The CDR3 is made up of 15 amino acids. CDR1 and CDR2 (germline): SGHRS, YFSETQ. Written as DNA, the CDR3 is TGCGCCAGCAGCCCGGACAGGGAAACCCAAGAGACCCAGTACTTC. It is translated as CASSPDRETQETQYF.

The chain uses TRBV25-1 and TRBJ1-4; D is unclear. Trimming shortened V by 8 bases and J by 8 bases, and 18 bases separated the two germline ends. The CDR3 runs 14 residues. Germline V CDR1 and CDR2: MGHDK, SYGVNS. In DNA, the CDR3 is TGTGCCAGCTCGATCGGAGGATCGGGGGAAAAACTGTTTTTT. This codes for CASSIGGSGEKLFF.